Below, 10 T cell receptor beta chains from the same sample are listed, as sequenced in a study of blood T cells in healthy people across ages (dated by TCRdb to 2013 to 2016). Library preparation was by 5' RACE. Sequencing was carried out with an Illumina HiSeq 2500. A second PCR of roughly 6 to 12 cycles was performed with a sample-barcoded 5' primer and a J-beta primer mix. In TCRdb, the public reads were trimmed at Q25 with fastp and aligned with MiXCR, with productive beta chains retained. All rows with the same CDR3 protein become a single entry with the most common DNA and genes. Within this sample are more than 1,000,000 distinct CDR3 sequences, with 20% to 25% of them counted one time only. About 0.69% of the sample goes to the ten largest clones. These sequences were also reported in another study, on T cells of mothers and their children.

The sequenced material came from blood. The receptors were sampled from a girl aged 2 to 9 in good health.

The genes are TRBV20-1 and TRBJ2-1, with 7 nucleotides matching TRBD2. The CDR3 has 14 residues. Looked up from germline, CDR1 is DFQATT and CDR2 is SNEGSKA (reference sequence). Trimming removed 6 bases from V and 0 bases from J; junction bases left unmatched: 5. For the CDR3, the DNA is TGCAGTGCGGGGGGGGGAGGCTCCTACAATGAGCAGTTCTTC. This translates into CSAGGGGSYNEQFF.

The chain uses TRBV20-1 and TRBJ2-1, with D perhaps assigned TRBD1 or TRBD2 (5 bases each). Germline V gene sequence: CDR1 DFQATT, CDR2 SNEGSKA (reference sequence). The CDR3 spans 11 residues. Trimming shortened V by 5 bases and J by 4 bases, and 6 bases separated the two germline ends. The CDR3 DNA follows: TGCAGTGCTGGGGGTTACAATGAGCAGTTCTTC. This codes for CSAGGYNEQFF.

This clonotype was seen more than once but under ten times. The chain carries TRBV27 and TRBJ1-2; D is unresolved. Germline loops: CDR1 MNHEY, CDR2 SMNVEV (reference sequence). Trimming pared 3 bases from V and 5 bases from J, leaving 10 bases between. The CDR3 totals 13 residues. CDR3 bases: TGTGCCAGCAGTTTTATAGGGTTTTATGGCTACACCTTC. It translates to CASSFIGFYGYTF.

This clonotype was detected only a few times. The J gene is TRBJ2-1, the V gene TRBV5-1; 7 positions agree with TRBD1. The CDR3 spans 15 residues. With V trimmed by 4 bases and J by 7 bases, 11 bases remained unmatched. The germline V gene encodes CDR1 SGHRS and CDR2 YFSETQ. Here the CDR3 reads CASSLRQGENNEQFF. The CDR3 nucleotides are TGCGCCAGCAGCCTCAGACAGGGAGAGAATAATGAGCAGTTCTTC.

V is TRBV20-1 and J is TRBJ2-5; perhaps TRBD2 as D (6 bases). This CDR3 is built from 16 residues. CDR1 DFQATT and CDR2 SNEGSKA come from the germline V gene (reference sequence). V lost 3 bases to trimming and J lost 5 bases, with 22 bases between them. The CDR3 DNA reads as TGCAGTGCTAGCGAGGGCTCGGCCGCGGGGCGGGAGACCCAGTACTTC. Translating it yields CSASEGSAAGRETQYF.

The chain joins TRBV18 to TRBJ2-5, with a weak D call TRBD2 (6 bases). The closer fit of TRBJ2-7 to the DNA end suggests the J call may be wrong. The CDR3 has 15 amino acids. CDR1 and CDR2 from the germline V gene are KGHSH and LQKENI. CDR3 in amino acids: CASSPIAGTMNEQYF. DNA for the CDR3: TGTGCCAGCTCACCAATTGCGGGAACGATGAACGAGCAGTACTTC.

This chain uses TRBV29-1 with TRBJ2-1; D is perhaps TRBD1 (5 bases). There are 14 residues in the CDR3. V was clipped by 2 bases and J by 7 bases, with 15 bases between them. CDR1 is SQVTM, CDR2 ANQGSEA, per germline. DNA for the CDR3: TGCAGCGTTGAAAGGGCAGGGTACTGGAATGAGCAGTTCTTC. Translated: CSVERAGYWNEQFF.

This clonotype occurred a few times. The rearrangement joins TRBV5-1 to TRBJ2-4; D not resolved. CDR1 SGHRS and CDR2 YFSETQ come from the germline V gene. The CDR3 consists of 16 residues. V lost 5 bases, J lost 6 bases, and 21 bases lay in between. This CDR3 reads CASSYFDMADGNIQYF. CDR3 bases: TGCGCCAGCAGTTATTTCGACATGGCGGACGGAAACATTCAGTACTTC. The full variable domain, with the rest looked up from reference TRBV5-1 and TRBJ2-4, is KAGVTQTPRYLIKTRGQQVTLSCSPISGHRSVSWYQQTPGQGLQFLFEYFSETQRNKGNFPGRFSGRQFSNSRSEMNVSTLELGDSALYLCASSYFDMADGNIQYFGAGTRLSVL.

CDR3 residues: CSLTGQGADTQYF. The CDR3, as DNA: TGCAGTCTAACAGGACAGGGAGCAGATACGCAGTATTTT. This chain links TRBV20-1 with TRBJ2-3; TRBD1 matches at 8 bases. CDR1 DFQATT and CDR2 SNEGSKA come from the germline V gene (reference sequence). CDR3 length: 13 amino acids. J gave up 4 bases and V 8 bases, and 8 bases lay outside the gene matches.

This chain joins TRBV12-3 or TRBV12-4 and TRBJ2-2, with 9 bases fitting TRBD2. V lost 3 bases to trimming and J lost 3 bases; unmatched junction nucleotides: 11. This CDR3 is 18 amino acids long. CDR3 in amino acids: CASSLIAGGLLDTGELFF. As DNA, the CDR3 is TGTGCCAGCAGTTTGATTGCGGGGGGGCTGTTGGACACCGGGGAGCTGTTTTTT.